The 10 T cell receptor beta chains in this list originate from one sample, sequenced in a study of shared clonotypes between healthy human individuals. Generated by immunoSEQ multiplex PCR, the TCRdb table keeps only in-frame clones and is missing some. The sample records 2 million to 2.5 million clones, over 85% being singletons. Material: naive CD4+ T cells from PBMCs. Subset here: CD45RA+ positively selected. These receptors were taken from a man between 18 and 35 years old in good health. Some clones in this sample may be carry-over from other donors' samples.

As DNA, the CDR3 is TGTGCCAGCTCACGGAACAGGGAAGGCTATGGCTACACCTTC. Protein sequence: CASSRNREGYGYTF. The V gene is TRBV18, the J gene TRBJ1-2; a possible D gene is TRBD1 (6 bases). V dropped 4 bases and J dropped 4 bases, with 13 bases sitting between them. This CDR3 contains 14 residues. Looked up from germline, CDR1 is KGHSH and CDR2 is LQKENI.

The rearrangement links TRBV7-9 to TRBJ2-5; D unresolved. In germline, CDR1 is SEHNR, CDR2 FQNEAQ (reference sequence). V was shortened by 1 base and J by 3 bases, with 9 bases between the two germline ends. CDR3 size: 14 residues. The DNA of the CDR3 is TGTGCCAGCAGCTTAGTTCCCCAGAAAGAGACCCAGTACTTC. This translates into CASSLVPQKETQYF.

The rearrangement links TRBV9 to TRBJ1-4; 11 positions match TRBD1. Germline loops: CDR1 SGDLS, CDR2 YYNGEE. V lost 2 bases, J lost 7 bases, and 7 bases stayed unmatched. The CDR3 runs to 16 residues. The CDR3, as DNA: TGTGCCAGCAGCGTGGGGACAGGGGGAAGGATTGAAAAACTGTTTTTT. Protein product: CASSVGTGGRIEKLFF.

The rearrangement links TRBV19 to TRBJ1-1; D uncertain. The CDR3 length is 15 residues. V shed 5 bases and J shed 1 base, with 14 bases lying between them. Germline V CDR1 and CDR2: LNHDA, SQIVND (reference sequence). The CDR3 protein is CASSVTWGGNTEAFF. CDR3 nucleotides: TGTGCCAGTAGTGTAACCTGGGGAGGGAACACTGAAGCTTTCTTT.

The chain joins TRBV4-3 to TRBJ2-2; TRBD1 aligns across 9 bases. CDR3 length: 16 residues. V lost 3 bases and J lost 5; bases outside the gene matches: 7. CDR1 is LGHNA and CDR2 is YSLEER in the germline V gene. The CDR3 spells CASSQNVGQGTGELFF. The CDR3 region has the DNA TGCGCCAGCAGCCAGAACGTAGGACAGGGGACCGGGGAGCTGTTTTTT.

A note on this clone: The limits of the CDR3 on the DNA are not certain, so only TCRdb's listed CDR3 is given. V is TRBV7-3 and J is TRBJ2-1; TRBD2, as called in the table, went unchecked against the DNA. Germline CDR1 SGHTA, CDR2 FQGTGA. The CDR3 is 16 amino acids long, termini counted. The CDR3 here is CASSFGSGSSYNERFF.

V gene TRBV6-1 combines with J gene TRBJ1-5, with D unclear. Deletions cut 2 bases from V and 1 base from J, with 12 bases between. Germline V CDR1 and CDR2: MNHNS, SASEGT. The CDR3 length is 16 residues. CDR3: CASSERPGLSNQPQHF. CDR3 sequence (DNA): TGTGCCAGCAGTGAAAGGCCAGGCTTAAGCAATCAGCCCCAGCATTTT.

The V gene is TRBV15, the J gene TRBJ2-7; D gene unclear. Germline values: CDR1 LNHNV, CDR2 YYDKDF (reference sequence). The CDR3 spans 12 residues. V lost 1 base to trimming and J lost 5 bases, with 6 bases between them. The chain's CDR3 is CATSRAVDEQYF. CDR3 sequence (DNA): TGTGCCACCAGCAGAGCCGTTGACGAGCAGTACTTC.

This clone is a singleton in its sample. The chain is built from TRBV19 and TRBJ1-5, with 7 bases lining up with TRBD1. V shed 3 bases, J shed 0 bases, and the junction held 11 bases outside the gene matches. This CDR3 has 18 amino acids. Germline assignment: CDR1 LNHDA and CDR2 SQIVND (reference sequence). The CDR3 spells CASSIPYGGQYSNQPQHF. The CDR3 DNA reads as TGTGCCAGTAGTATTCCCTACGGGGGACAGTATAGCAATCAGCCCCAGCATTTT.

As DNA, the CDR3 is TGTGCCAGTAGTATAGAAGGCTTGGGGACTAGCGGTAGTCCAGATACGCAGTATTTT. This gives the protein CASSIEGLGTSGSPDTQYF. The chain carries TRBV19 and TRBJ2-3, with 11 bases fitting TRBD2. The CDR3 is 19 residues long. Germline CDR1 and CDR2: LNHDA and SQIVND (reference sequence). Trimming cost V 0 bases and J 4 bases; bases outside gene matches: 12. The full variable domain, its missing parts supplied by reference TRBV19 and TRBJ2-3, is DGGITQSPKYLFRKEGQNVTLSCEQNLNHDAMYWYRQDPGQGLRLIYYSQIVNDFQKGDIAEGYSVSREKKESFPLTVTSAQKNPTAFYLCASSIEGLGTSGSPDTQYFGPGTRLTVL.